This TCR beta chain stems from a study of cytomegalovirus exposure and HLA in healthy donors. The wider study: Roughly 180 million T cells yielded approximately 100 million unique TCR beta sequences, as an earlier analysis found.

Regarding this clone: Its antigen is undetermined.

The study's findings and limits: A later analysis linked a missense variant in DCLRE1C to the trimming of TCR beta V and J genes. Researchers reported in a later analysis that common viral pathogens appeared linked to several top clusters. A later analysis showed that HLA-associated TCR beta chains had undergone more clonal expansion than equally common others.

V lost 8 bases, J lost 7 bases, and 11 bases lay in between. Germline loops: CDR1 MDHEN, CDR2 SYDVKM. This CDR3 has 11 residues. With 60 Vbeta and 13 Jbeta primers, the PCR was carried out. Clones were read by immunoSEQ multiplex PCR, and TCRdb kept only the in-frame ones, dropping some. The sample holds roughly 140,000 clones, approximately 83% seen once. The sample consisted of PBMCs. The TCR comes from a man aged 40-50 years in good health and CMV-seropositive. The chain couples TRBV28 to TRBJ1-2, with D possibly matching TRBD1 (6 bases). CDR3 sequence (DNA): TGTGCCAGCCTACAGGGTGGTGGCTACACCTTC. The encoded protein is CASLQGGGYTF.